This TCR beta chain originates from a study of vaccination and CD4 T cells after COVID-19. Whole-study context: Control cultures were given a CEFX pool, an HIV-1 Nef pool, or no peptide.

The Oncomine TCR Beta short-read assay was applied to DNA of cultured CD4+ T cells. TCRdb analysed the PCR reads with MiXCR anew, one entry per CDR3 protein. The table has some 5,100 distinct CDR3 sequences, about 46% seen once; the top ten hold about 60%. This clonotype is a singleton in its sample. As yet, its antigen is unknown. Treatment denoted: approximately 9-day PBMC culture with coronavirus spike peptide pools or control peptides (ViraFEST assay). This TCR was sampled from a human donor who had recovered from COVID-19. The sample taken for sequencing was CD4+ T cells from blood, cultured in vitro.

The CDR3 DNA follows: TGTGCCAGCATTCGGGACAGGGGGGTCGGGGACACTGAAGCTTTCTTT. This encodes CASIRDRGVGDTEAFF. V usage is TRBV6-1 and J usage is TRBJ1-1; TRBD1 agrees at 11 bases. The CDR3 runs 16 residues. Looked up from germline, CDR1 is MNHNS and CDR2 is SASEGT. The junction had 10 bases not matched to a gene; V was cut back by 7 bases and J by 3 bases.